The next 3 T cell receptor beta chains were all read from a single sample in a study of CD8+ T cells in alopecia areata. Treatment given: oral pan-JAK inhibitor, 5-10 mg twice daily. Reverse transcription of extracted RNA yielded cDNA, which provided the sequencing template. Measured with immunoSEQ multiplex PCR; TCRdb has only the in-frame clones, and not every one. The data contain approximately 200,000 clones, 45% to 65% of them singletons. The sequenced sample was CD4+ T cells sorted from blood, obtained at week 4, from a patient treated with tofacitinib. These receptors were collected from a human donor with alopecia areata.

J is TRBJ1-2 and V is TRBV2; D gene unclear. The V gene's germline CDR1 is SNHLY and CDR2 FYNNEI. Trimming stripped 2 bases from V and 2 bases from J, with 9 bases between. The CDR3 is 14 residues long. CDR3 in amino acids: CASSERQVNYGYTF. CDR3 DNA sequence: TGTGCCAGCAGTGAAAGGCAGGTAAACTATGGCTACACCTTC.

The chain recombines TRBV25-1 with TRBJ1-2; no clear D. V was clipped by 5 bases and J by 6 bases, with 16 bases between them. The CDR3 has 14 residues. Germline V lookup: CDR1 MGHDK, CDR2 SYGVNS. CDR3 nucleotides: TGTGCCAGCAGTTTAGTCGACAAACCCCATGGCTACACCTTC. This encodes CASSLVDKPHGYTF.

The chain links TRBV5-1 to TRBJ2-5, with a weak D call TRBD2 (5 bases). Germline V gene lookup returns CDR1 SGHRS and CDR2 YFSETQ. CDR3 length equals 16 residues. The germline V and J ends were trimmed by 0 bases and 4 bases, with 16 bases remaining between them. CDR3: CASSLVGILAGETQYF. The CDR3 nucleotides read TGCGCCAGCAGCTTGGTCGGGATATTGGCGGGAGAGACCCAGTACTTC.